This T cell receptor (beta chain) was sequenced in a study of blood T cell repertoires in COVID-19. Study details: COVID-19 samples, acute and convalescent, were from the United States, Italy and Spain. In each case, the material was cDNA or gDNA derived from T cells, B-cell-depleted T cells, or PBMCs.

This clone was counted between two and nine times. Profiled with immunoSEQ multiplex PCR; TCRdb holds only in-frame clones, not every one. Of some 60,000 clones in the sample, around 79% were seen once. CDR3 length: 15 residues. J lost 8 bases, V lost 7 bases, and 11 bases had no gene match. CDR1 and CDR2 (germline): LNHDA, SQIVND (reference sequence). This clonotype was obtained from a human donor in a cohort sampled during active COVID-19. Material: peripheral blood. V is TRBV19 and J is TRBJ2-1; the match to TRBD2 covers 10 bases. The CDR3 nucleotides read TGTGCCAGTACCGCCGGACTAGCGGCTTATTATGAGCAGTTCTTC. Translating gives CASTAGLAAYYEQFF.